One sample yielded the 15 T cell receptor beta chains listed below, sequenced in a study of CD8 T cells in Susac syndrome. Reverse transcription of roughly 0.5 to 1 ug RNA was carried out with random hexamers. In TCRdb, the immunoSEQ multiplex PCR reads were re-called with MiXCR into one record per CDR3 protein. Altogether some 220,000 distinct CDR3 sequences are present, approximately 95% being singletons, with the ten largest covering 0.075% to 0.095%. Material for sequencing was CD4+ T cells from PBMCs. All receptors come from a human donor with multiple sclerosis.

The V call is TRBV30, the J call TRBJ2-5; D may be TRBD1 or TRBD2 (5 bases each). Deletions cut 0 bases from V and 5 bases from J, with 13 bases between. This CDR3 is 14 amino acids long. Per germline, CDR1 GTSNPN and CDR2 SVGIG (reference sequence). CDR3 loop: CAWSVLGTGETQYF. The CDR3 region has the DNA TGTGCCTGGAGTGTACTCGGGACCGGCGAGACCCAGTACTTC.

The CDR3 is CSATYPIALQETQYF. Written as DNA, the CDR3 is TGCAGTGCCACCTACCCCATAGCGCTCCAAGAGACCCAGTACTTC. The chain joins TRBV20-1 to TRBJ2-5; D perhaps matches TRBD2 (5 bases). V was clipped by 6 bases and J by 1 base, with 18 bases between them. Germline lookup yields CDR1 DFQATT and CDR2 SNEGSKA (reference sequence). This CDR3 is built from 15 residues.

J is TRBJ2-6 and V is TRBV7-9, with unresolved D. Germline CDR1 and CDR2: SEHNR and FQNEAQ (reference sequence). The CDR3 length is 16 residues. V was clipped by 5 bases and J by 1 base, with 12 bases between them. The CDR3 sequence is CASSPPGGSGANVLTF. The CDR3 coding sequence is TGTGCCAGCAGCCCCCCCGGCGGATCTGGGGCCAACGTCCTGACTTTC. Complete variable domain (other parts from reference TRBV7-9 and TRBJ2-6): DTGVSQNPRHKITKRGQNVTFRCDPISEHNRLYWYRQTLGQGPEFLTYFQNEAQLEKSRLLSDRFSAERPKGSFSTLEIQRTEQGDSAMYLCASSPPGGSGANVLTFGAGSRLTVL.

J is TRBJ2-1 and V is TRBV15; D gene unclear. There are 12 residues in the CDR3. With 6 bases removed from V and 5 bases from J, the gap between germline ends came to 8 bases. Per germline, CDR1 LNHNV and CDR2 YYDKDF (reference sequence). CDR3 in DNA: TGTGCCACCAGACACCTGAACAATGAGCAGTTCTTC. Translation: CATRHLNNEQFF.

The rearrangement joins TRBV3-1 to TRBJ2-7; D may be TRBD2 (5 bases). CDR3 length: 12 amino acids. Germline loops: CDR1 LGHDT, CDR2 YNNKEL (reference sequence). V lost 3 bases to trimming and J lost 8 bases, with 11 bases between them. The DNA for the CDR3 is TGTGCCAGCAGCCATTTAGAGGGCCAGCAGTACTTC. It specifies CASSHLEGQQYF.

This clonotype has a single count. This chain joins TRBV3-1 and TRBJ2-4; perhaps TRBD2 as D (6 bases). V was trimmed by 1 base and J by 7 bases, leaving 14 bases between them. The V gene's germline CDR1 is LGHDT and CDR2 YNNKEL (reference sequence). This CDR3 contains 15 residues. This CDR3 is CASSQGPGDGNIQYF. CDR3 nucleotide sequence: TGTGCCAGCAGCCAAGGGCCGGGGGATGGGAACATTCAGTACTTC.

V is TRBV3-1 and J is TRBJ2-1, with D unresolved. Trimming left V 3 bases short and J 8 bases short, with 8 bases between. From germline, CDR1 is LGHDT and CDR2 YNNKEL (reference sequence). CDR3 size: 12 residues. The CDR3 sequence: CASSQKRDEQFF. The CDR3 DNA reads as TGTGCCAGCAGCCAGAAAAGGGATGAGCAGTTCTTC.

The chain links TRBV27 to TRBJ2-1, with TRBD2 matching 11 bases. Looked up from germline, CDR1 is MNHEY and CDR2 is SMNVEV (reference sequence). This CDR3 region has 15 residues. V dropped 6 bases and J dropped 4; count of bases not matched to a gene: 5. The CDR3 spells CASRTGTSGYNEQFF. CDR3 in DNA: TGTGCCAGCAGAACCGGGACTAGCGGTTACAATGAGCAGTTCTTC.

The chain couples TRBV7-9 to TRBJ2-7; TRBD1 matches 11 bases. Unmatched junction bases numbered 9, after V lost 5 bases and J lost 3 bases. The length of the CDR3 is 16 residues. Germline loops: CDR1 SEHNR, CDR2 FQNEAQ (reference sequence). The CDR3 protein is CASSPGQGAYGYEQYF. The CDR3 DNA is TGTGCCAGCAGCCCAGGACAGGGGGCGTACGGCTACGAGCAGTACTTC. The full variable domain, with the rest looked up from reference TRBV7-9 and TRBJ2-7, is DTGVSQNPRHKITKRGQNVTFRCDPISEHNRLYWYRQTLGQGPEFLTYFQNEAQLEKSRLLSDRFSAERPKGSFSTLEIQRTEQGDSAMYLCASSPGQGAYGYEQYFGPGTRLTVT.

This chain joins TRBV27 and TRBJ2-1; D gene uncertain. This CDR3 region has 11 residues. The V gene's germline CDR1 is MNHEY and CDR2 SMNVEV (reference sequence). V was shortened by 3 bases and J by 8 bases, with 5 bases between the two germline ends. The CDR3 sequence is CASSFLYEQFF. CDR3 in DNA: TGTGCCAGCAGTTTCTTGTATGAGCAGTTCTTC.

This chain uses TRBV11-2 with TRBJ1-2, with TRBD1 identical over 8 bases. Germline V gene sequence: CDR1 SGHAT, CDR2 FQNNGV. J gave up 3 bases and V 0 bases, and 6 bases lay outside the gene matches. CDR3 length: 16 residues. The CDR3 nucleotides are TGTGCCAGCAGCTTAGAGGGGGACAGGTATTACTATGGCTACACCTTC. Translation gives CASSLEGDRYYYGYTF.

The chain joins TRBV7-9 to TRBJ2-7; unclear D gene. Trimming removed 9 bases at V and 3 bases at J, with 15 bases between. CDR3 length: 13 amino acids. Germline assignment: CDR1 SEHNR and CDR2 FQNEAQ (reference sequence). CDR3 nucleotides: TGTGCCAGTAGTCCTTATCCGGACTACGAGCAGTACTTC. This sequence encodes CASSPYPDYEQYF.

This chain uses TRBV18 with TRBJ2-5; the D call may be TRBD1 or TRBD2 (5 bases each). From germline, CDR1 is KGHSH and CDR2 LQKENI. This CDR3 contains 12 residues. V dropped 6 bases and J dropped 0 bases, with 5 bases sitting between them. CDR3 DNA sequence: TGTGCCAGCTCGGGGGACCAAGAGACCCAGTACTTC. It specifies CASSGDQETQYF.

The chain employs TRBV5-4 and TRBJ2-1; D is unclear. This CDR3 spans 16 amino acids. Trimming shortened V by 4 bases and J by 1 base, and 15 bases separated the two germline ends. Per germline, CDR1 SGHNT and CDR2 YYREEE (reference sequence). The CDR3 DNA reads TGTGCCAGCAGCCTACTACTCACTATTTCCTACAATGAGCAGTTCTTC. Translated: CASSLLLTISYNEQFF. Combining the CDR3 with reference TRBV5-4 and TRBJ2-1 gives the whole variable domain ETGVTQSPTHLIKTRGQQVTLRCSSQSGHNTVSWYQQALGQGPQFIFQYYREEENGRGNFPPRFSGLQFPNYSSELNVNALELDDSALYLCASSLLLTISYNEQFFGPGTRLTVL.

The CDR3 DNA sequence: TGCAGCGCTATCCAAGGGCACAGGGCCATGAACACTGAAGCTTTCTTT. Residues: CSAIQGHRAMNTEAFF. The chain uses TRBV29-1 and TRBJ1-1, with D maybe TRBD1 (6 bases). Germline-derived CDR1 and CDR2 are SQVTM and ANQGSEA. Trimming stripped 7 bases from V and 0 bases from J, with 21 bases between. CDR3 length: 16 amino acids.